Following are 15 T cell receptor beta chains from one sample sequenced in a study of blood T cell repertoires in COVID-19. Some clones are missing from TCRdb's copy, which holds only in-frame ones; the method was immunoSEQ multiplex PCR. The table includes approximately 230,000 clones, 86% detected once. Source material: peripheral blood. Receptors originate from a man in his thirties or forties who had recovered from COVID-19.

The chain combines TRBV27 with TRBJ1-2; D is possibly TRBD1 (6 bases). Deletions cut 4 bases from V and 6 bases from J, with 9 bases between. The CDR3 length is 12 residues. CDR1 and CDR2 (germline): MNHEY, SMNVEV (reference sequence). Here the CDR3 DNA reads TGTGCCAGCAGTTCAGGGGTGCATGGCTACACCTTC. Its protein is CASSSGVHGYTF.

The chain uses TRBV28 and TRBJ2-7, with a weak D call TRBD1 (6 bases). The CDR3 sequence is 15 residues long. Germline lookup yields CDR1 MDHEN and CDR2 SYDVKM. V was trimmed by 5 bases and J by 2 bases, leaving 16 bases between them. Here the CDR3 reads CASSTPQGPTYEQYF. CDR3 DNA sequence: TGTGCCAGCAGTACCCCTCAGGGGCCTACCTACGAGCAGTACTTC.

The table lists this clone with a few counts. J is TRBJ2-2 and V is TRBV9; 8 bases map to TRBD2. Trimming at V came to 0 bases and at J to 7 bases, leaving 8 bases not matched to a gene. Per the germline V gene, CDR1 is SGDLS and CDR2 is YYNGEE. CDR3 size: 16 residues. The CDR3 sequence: CASSVGLSGGGGELFF. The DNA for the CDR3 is TGTGCCAGCAGCGTAGGACTAAGCGGGGGCGGCGGGGAGCTGTTTTTT.

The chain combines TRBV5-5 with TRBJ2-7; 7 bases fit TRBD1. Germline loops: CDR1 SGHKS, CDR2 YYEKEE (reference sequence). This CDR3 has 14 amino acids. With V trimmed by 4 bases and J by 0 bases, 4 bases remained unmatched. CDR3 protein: CASSLQGFSYEQYF. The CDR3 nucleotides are TGTGCCAGCAGCCTACAGGGGTTCTCCTACGAGCAGTACTTC.

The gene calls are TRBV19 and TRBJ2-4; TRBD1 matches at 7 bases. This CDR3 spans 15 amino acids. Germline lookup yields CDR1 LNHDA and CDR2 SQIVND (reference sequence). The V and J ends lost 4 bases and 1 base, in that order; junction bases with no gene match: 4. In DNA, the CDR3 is TGTGCCAGTAGTACCTTGACAGGGGCCAAAAACATTCAGTACTTC. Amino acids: CASSTLTGAKNIQYF.

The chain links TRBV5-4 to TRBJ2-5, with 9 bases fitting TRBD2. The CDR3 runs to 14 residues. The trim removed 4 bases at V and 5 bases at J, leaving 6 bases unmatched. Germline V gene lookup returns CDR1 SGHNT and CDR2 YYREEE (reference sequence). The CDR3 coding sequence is TGTGCCAGCAGCGGTCAGCGGGGGGCGGAGACCCAGTACTTC. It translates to CASSGQRGAETQYF.

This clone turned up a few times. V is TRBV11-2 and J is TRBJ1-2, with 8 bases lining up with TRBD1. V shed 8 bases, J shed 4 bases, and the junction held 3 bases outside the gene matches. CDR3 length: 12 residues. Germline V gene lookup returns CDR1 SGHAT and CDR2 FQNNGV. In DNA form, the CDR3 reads TGTGCCAGCGAGACAGGGGTCTATGGCTACACCTTC. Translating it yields CASETGVYGYTF.

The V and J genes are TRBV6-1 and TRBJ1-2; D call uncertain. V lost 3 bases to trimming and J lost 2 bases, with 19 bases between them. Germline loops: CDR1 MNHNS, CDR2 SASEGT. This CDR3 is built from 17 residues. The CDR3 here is CASSDSIRVGENYGYTF. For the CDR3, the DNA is TGTGCCAGCAGTGATTCAATTCGAGTCGGAGAGAACTATGGCTACACCTTC.

CDR3 loop: CASTIQGGTTEAFF. CDR3 DNA: TGTGCCAGCACTATACAGGGGGGGACCACTGAAGCTTTCTTT. The chain couples TRBV2 to TRBJ1-1; 8 positions agree with TRBD1. With 7 bases clipped from V and 4 bases from J, the junction kept 8 bases outside the gene matches. CDR1 and CDR2 (germline): SNHLY, FYNNEI. CDR3 size: 14 residues.

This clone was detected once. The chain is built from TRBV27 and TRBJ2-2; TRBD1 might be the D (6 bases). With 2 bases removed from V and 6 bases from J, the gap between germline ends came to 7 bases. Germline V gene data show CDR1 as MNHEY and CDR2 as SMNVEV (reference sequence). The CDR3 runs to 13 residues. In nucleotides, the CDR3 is TGTGCCAGCAGTTTAGGGGGCGCCGGGGAGCTGTTTTTT. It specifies CASSLGGAGELFF.

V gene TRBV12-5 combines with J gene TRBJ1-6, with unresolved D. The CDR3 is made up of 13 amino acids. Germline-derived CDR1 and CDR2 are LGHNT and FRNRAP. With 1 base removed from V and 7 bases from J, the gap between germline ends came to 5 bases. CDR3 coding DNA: TGTGCTAGTGGTTTGGCGGGAAATTCACCCCTCCACTTT. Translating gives CASGLAGNSPLHF.

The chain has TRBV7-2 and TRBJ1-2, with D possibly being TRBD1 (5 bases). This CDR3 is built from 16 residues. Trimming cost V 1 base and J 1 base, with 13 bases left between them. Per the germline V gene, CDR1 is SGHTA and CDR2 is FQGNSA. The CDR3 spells CASSLVGGFFNYGYTF. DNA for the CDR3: TGTGCCAGCAGCTTAGTGGGGGGGTTTTTTAACTATGGCTACACCTTC. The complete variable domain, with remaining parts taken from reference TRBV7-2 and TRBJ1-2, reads GAGVSQSPSNKVTEKGKDVELRCDPISGHTALYWYRQSLGQGLEFLIYFQGNSAPDKSGLPSDRFSAERTGGSVSTLTIQRTQQEDSAVYLCASSLVGGFFNYGYTFGSGTRLTVV.

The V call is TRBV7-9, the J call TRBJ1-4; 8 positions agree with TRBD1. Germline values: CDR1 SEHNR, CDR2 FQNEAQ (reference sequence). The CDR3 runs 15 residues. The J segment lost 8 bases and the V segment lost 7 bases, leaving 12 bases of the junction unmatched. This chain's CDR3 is CASTLPTGGGEKLFF. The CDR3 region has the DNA TGTGCCAGCACCCTCCCCACAGGGGGTGGGGAAAAACTGTTTTTT.

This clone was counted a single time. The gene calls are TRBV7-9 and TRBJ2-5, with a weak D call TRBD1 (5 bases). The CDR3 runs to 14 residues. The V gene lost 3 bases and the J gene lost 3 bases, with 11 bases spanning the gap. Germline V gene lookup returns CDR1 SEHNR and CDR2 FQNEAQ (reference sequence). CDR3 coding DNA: TGTGCCAGCAGCTTGAGCTCAGGGAAAGAGACCCAGTACTTC. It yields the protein CASSLSSGKETQYF.

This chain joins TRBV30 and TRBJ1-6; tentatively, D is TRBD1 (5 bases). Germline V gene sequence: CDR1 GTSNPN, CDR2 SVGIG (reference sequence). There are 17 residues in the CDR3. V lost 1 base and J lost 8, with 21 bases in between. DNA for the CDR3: TGTGCCTGGAGTGACCCTTTAATTGGGGCTAAGGATTCACCCCTCCACTTT. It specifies CAWSDPLIGAKDSPLHF.